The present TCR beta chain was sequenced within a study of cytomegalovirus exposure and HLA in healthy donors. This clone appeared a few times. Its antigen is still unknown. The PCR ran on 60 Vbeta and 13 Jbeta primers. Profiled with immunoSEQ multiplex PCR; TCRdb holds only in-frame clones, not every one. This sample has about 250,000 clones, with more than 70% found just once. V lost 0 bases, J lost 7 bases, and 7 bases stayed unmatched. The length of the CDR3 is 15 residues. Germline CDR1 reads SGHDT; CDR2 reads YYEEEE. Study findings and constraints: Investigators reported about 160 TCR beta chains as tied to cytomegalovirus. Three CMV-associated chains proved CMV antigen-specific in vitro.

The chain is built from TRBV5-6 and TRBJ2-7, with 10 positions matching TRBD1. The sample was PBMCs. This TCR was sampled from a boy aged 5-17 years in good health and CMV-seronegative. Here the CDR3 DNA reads TGTGCCAGCAGCTTGGTGTGGACAGGGGGTTGGGAGCAGTACTTC. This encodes CASSLVWTGGWEQYF.